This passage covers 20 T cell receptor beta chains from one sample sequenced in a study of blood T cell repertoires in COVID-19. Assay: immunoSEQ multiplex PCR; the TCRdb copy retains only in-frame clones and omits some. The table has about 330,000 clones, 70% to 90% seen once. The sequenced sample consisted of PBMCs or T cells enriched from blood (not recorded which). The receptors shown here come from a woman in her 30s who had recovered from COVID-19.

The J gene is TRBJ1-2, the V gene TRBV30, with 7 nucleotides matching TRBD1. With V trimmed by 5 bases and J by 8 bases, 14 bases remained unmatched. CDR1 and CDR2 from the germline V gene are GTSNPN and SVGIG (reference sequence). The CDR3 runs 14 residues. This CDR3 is CAWEEKGAYGGYTF. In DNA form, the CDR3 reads TGTGCCTGGGAGGAGAAGGGGGCTTACGGGGGCTACACCTTC.

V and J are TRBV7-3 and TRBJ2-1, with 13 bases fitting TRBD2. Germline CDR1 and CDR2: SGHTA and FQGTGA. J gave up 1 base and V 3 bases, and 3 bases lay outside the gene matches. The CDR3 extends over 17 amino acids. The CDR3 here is CASSFTSGGASYNEQFF. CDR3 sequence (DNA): TGTGCCAGCAGCTTTACTAGCGGGGGGGCTTCCTACAATGAGCAGTTCTTC. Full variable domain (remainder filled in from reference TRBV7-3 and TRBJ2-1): GAGVSQTPSNKVTEKGKYVELRCDPISGHTALYWYRQSLGQGPEFLIYFQGTGAADDSGLPNDRFFAVRPEGSVSTLKIQRTERGDSAVYLCASSFTSGGASYNEQFFGPGTRLTVL.

The CDR3 region is CASSQSRPSGDTQYF. The CDR3 region has the DNA TGTGCCAGCAGCCAATCGAGACCGAGCGGAGATACGCAGTATTTT. V is TRBV3-1 (or the pseudogene TRBV3-2) and J is TRBJ2-3; possible D gene TRBD2, 5 bases. The germline gives CDR1 LGHDT, CDR2 YNNKEL (reference sequence). This CDR3 spans 15 amino acids. Trimming left V 2 bases short and J 5 bases short, with 14 bases between.

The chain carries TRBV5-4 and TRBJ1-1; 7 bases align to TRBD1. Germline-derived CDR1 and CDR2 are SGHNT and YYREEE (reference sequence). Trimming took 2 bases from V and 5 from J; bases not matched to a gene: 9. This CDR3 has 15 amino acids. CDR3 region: CASSFGGGAETEAFF. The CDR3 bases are TGTGCCAGCAGCTTTGGAGGGGGCGCGGAAACTGAAGCTTTCTTT.

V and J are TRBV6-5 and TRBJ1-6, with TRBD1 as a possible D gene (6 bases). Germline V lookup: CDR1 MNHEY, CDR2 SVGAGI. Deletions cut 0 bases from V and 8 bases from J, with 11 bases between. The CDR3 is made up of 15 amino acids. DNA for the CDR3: TGTGCCAGCAGTTACTCGACGAGGGGGTATTCACCCCTCCACTTT. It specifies CASSYSTRGYSPLHF.

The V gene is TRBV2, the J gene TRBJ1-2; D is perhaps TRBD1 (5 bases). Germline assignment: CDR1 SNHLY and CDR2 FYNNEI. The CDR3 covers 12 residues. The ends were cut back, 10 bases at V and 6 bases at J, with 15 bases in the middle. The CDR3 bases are TGTGCCACTCCCCAGGGTAATGATGGCTACACCTTC. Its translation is CATPQGNDGYTF.

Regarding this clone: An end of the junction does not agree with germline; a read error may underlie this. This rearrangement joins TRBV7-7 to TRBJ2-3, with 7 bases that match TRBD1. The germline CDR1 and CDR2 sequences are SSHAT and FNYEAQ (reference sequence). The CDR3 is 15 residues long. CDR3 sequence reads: CASSPTGASTDTQYF. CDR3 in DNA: TGTGCTAGCAGCCCAACAGGGGCCTCCACAGATACGCAGTATTTT.

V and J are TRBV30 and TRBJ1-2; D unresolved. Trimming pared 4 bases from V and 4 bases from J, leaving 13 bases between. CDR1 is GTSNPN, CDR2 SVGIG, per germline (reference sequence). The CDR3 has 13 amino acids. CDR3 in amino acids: CAWNKEVGYGYTF. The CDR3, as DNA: TGTGCCTGGAATAAGGAGGTGGGCTATGGCTACACCTTC.

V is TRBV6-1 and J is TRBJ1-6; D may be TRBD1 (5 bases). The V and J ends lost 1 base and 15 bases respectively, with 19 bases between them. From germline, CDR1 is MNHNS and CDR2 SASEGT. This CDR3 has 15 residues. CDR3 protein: CASSEVTNLGGNLHF. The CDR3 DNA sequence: TGTGCCAGCAGTGAAGTGACCAACCTCGGGGGAAACCTCCACTTT.

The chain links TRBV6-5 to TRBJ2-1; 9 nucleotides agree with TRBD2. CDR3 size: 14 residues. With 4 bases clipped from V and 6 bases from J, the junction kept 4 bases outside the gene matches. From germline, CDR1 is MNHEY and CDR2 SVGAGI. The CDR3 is CASSFGLASNEQFF. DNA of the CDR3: TGTGCCAGCAGTTTTGGACTAGCGAGCAATGAGCAGTTCTTC.

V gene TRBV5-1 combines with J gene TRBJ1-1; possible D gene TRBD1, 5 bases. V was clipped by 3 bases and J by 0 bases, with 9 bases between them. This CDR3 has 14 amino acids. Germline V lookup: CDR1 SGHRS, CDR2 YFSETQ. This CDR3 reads CASSYDSLNTEAFF. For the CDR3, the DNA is TGCGCCAGCAGCTATGACAGTTTGAACACTGAAGCTTTCTTT. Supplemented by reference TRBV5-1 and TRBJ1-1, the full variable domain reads KAGVTQTPRYLIKTRGQQVTLSCSPISGHRSVSWYQQTPGQGLQFLFEYFSETQRNKGNFPGRFSGRQFSNSRSEMNVSTLELGDSALYLCASSYDSLNTEAFFGQGTRLTVV.

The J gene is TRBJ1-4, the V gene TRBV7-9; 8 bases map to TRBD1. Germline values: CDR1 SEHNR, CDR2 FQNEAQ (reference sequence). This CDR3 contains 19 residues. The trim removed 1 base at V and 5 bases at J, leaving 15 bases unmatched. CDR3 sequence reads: CASSLVPPRQGRGNEKLFF. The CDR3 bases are TGTGCCAGCAGCTTAGTCCCCCCGAGACAGGGGAGGGGAAATGAAAAACTGTTTTTT.

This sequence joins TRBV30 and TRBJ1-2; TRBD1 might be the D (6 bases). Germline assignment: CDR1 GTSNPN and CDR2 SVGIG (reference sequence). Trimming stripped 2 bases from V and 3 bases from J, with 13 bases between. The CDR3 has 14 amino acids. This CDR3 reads CAWSPDSSDYGYTF. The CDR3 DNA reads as TGTGCCTGGAGTCCGGACAGCTCGGACTATGGCTACACCTTC.

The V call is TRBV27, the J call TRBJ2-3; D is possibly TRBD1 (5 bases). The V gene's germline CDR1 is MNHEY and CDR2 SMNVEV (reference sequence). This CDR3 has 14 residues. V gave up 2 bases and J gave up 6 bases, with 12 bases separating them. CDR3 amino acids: CASSLTRGMDTQYF. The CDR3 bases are TGTGCCAGCAGTTTAACAAGGGGAATGGATACGCAGTATTTT.

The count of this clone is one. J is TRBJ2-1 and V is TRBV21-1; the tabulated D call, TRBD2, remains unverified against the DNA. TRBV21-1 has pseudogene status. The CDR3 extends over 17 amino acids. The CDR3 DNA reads TGTGCCAGCAGCCTTGCGTCGCGGACTCCTTCCTACAATGAGCAGTTCTTC. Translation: CASSLASRTPSYNEQFF.

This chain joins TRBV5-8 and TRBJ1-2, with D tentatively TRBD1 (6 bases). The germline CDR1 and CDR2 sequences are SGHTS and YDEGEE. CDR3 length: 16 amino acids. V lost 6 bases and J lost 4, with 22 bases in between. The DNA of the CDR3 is TGTGCCAGCACCGAGCAAGGGGGGGGATCGACCTATGGCTACACCTTC. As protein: CASTEQGGGSTYGYTF. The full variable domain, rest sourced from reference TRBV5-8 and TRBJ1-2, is EAGVTQSPTHLIKTRGQQATLRCSPISGHTSVYWYQQALGLGLQFLLWYDEGEERNRGNFPPRFSGRQFPNYSSELNVNALELEDSALYLCASTEQGGGSTYGYTFGSGTRLTVV.

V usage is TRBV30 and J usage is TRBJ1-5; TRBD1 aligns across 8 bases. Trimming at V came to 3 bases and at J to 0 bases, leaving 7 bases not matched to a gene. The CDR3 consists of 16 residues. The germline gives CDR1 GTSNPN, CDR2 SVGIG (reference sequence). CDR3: CAWRPTGTGSNQPQHF. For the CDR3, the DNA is TGTGCCTGGAGACCAACAGGGACAGGTAGCAATCAGCCCCAGCATTTT.

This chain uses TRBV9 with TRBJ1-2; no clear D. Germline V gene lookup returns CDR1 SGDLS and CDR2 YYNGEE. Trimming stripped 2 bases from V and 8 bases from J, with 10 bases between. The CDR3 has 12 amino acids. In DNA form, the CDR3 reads TGTGCCAGCAGCGTCACGAGTTGGGGCTACACCTTC. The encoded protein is CASSVTSWGYTF. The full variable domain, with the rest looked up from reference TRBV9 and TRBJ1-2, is DSGVTQTPKHLITATGQRVTLRCSPRSGDLSVYWYQQSLDQGLQFLIQYYNGEERAKGNILERFSAQQFPDLHSELNLSSLELGDSALYFCASSVTSWGYTFGSGTRLTVV.

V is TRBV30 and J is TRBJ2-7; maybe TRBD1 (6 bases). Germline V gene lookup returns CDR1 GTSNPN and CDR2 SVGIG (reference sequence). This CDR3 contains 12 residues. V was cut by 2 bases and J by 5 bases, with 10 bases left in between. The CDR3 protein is CAWSQGIHEQYF. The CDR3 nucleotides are TGTGCCTGGAGTCAGGGGATCCACGAGCAGTACTTC.

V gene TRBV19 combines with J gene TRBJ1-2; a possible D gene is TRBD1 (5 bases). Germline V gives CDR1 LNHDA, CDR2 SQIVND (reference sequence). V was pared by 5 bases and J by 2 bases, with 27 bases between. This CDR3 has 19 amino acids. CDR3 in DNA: TGTGCCAGTAGTGGGGTGTCAGCAGGACACCAAATACTCAACTATGGCTACACCTTC. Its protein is CASSGVSAGHQILNYGYTF. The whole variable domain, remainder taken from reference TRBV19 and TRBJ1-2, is DGGITQSPKYLFRKEGQNVTLSCEQNLNHDAMYWYRQDPGQGLRLIYYSQIVNDFQKGDIAEGYSVSREKKESFPLTVTSAQKNPTAFYLCASSGVSAGHQILNYGYTFGSGTRLTVV.